The 18 T cell receptor beta chains below all came from one sample that was sequenced in a study of T cells expressing NK-cell markers. TCRdb processed the 5' RACE reads again and assigns one entry to each CDR3 protein, with no DNA. The sample table includes around 550,000 distinct CDR3 sequences. Sequencing was done on a sample of blood T cells: a sorted CD56 or NKG2C T cell subset, CD4+ or CD8+ T cells, or bulk PBMC T cells (not recorded which). The receptor set was obtained from a young man in good health.

The chain is built from TRBV11-2 and TRBJ1-3; TCRdb gives TRBD1 as the D gene, but with no DNA this cannot be confirmed. Germline assignment: CDR1 SGHAT and CDR2 FQNNGV. The CDR3 runs to 17 residues. CDR3 sequence reads: CASSPRRVGVSGNTIYF. The variable domain in full, with the rest retrieved from reference TRBV11-2 and TRBJ1-3, is EAGVAQSPRYKIIEKRQSVAFWCNPISGHATLYWYQQILGQGPKLLIQFQNNGVVDDSQLPKDRFSAERLKGVDSTLKIQPAKLEDSAVYLCASSPRRVGVSGNTIYFGEGSWLTVV.

The chain uses TRBV6-5 and TRBJ2-7. From germline, CDR1 is MNHEY and CDR2 SVGAGI. This CDR3 spans 14 amino acids. The CDR3 here is CASSYSNLRWEQYF.

The rearrangement joins TRBV7-2 to TRBJ2-1; TCRdb selects TRBD1, and the lack of DNA leaves this call unchecked. Germline values: CDR1 SGHTA, CDR2 FQGNSA. There are 15 residues in the CDR3. The CDR3 protein is CASSVVGISGNEQFF.

The chain uses TRBV5-1 and TRBJ2-2. The germline CDR1 and CDR2 sequences are SGHRS and YFSETQ. The CDR3 spans 14 residues. Here the CDR3 reads CASSLDDPTGELFF. Variable domain in full (rest from reference TRBV5-1 and TRBJ2-2): KAGVTQTPRYLIKTRGQQVTLSCSPISGHRSVSWYQQTPGQGLQFLFEYFSETQRNKGNFPGRFSGRQFSNSRSEMNVSTLELGDSALYLCASSLDDPTGELFFGEGSRLTVL.

The J gene is TRBJ1-3, the V gene TRBV7-6. The CDR3 is made up of 16 amino acids. Per germline, CDR1 SGHVS and CDR2 FNYEAQ. The CDR3: CASSLDLGHSGNTIYF.

CDR3 loop: CSVERPGTGENSGETQYF. The chain employs TRBV29-1 and TRBJ2-5; TCRdb returns TRBD1, unconfirmable since there is no DNA. This CDR3 comprises 18 residues. Germline V gene sequence: CDR1 SQVTM, CDR2 ANQGSEA.

V is TRBV10-3 and J is TRBJ2-3; TCRdb proposes TRBD2, but this gene call is untestable without DNA. The CDR3 runs to 14 residues. Germline V gives CDR1 ENHRY, CDR2 SYGVKD. CDR3: CAIRGDYPTDTQYF.

The V and J genes are TRBV5-1 and TRBJ2-6. This CDR3 contains 17 residues. CDR1 and CDR2 (germline): SGHRS, YFSETQ. The CDR3 reads CASSLAATNSGANVLTF.

This chain links TRBV11-3 with TRBJ2-1; the TRBD2 assignment by TCRdb is unverifiable without DNA. This CDR3 has 17 amino acids. Germline CDR1 is SGHNT and CDR2 is YENEEA. CDR3 in amino acids: CASSPTKGLAPHNEQFF.

This chain connects TRBV5-1 to TRBJ2-7; the TCRdb D gene call, TRBD2, has no DNA to confirm it. This CDR3 contains 15 residues. Germline lookup yields CDR1 SGHRS and CDR2 YFSETQ. The CDR3 here is CASRVGLAGHYEQYF.

This rearrangement joins TRBV4-3 to TRBJ2-1; there is no DNA to check the TCRdb D call of TRBD2. The CDR3 spans 17 residues. Germline CDR1 reads LGHNA; CDR2 reads YSLEER. CDR3 sequence reads: CASSQDWLSGRGFEQFF.

The chain couples TRBV5-1 to TRBJ1-1. The CDR3 extends over 13 amino acids. Germline V lookup: CDR1 SGHRS, CDR2 YFSETQ. The CDR3 is CASSFGDGTEAFF. Full variable domain (outside the CDR3, taken from reference TRBV5-1 and TRBJ1-1): KAGVTQTPRYLIKTRGQQVTLSCSPISGHRSVSWYQQTPGQGLQFLFEYFSETQRNKGNFPGRFSGRQFSNSRSEMNVSTLELGDSALYLCASSFGDGTEAFFGQGTRLTVV.

The J gene is TRBJ2-1, the V gene TRBV5-1. The germline CDR1 and CDR2 sequences are SGHRS and YFSETQ. This CDR3 has 18 residues. CDR3 loop: CASSLEMGRMNSYNEQFF.

V usage is TRBV7-2 and J usage is TRBJ1-6; TCRdb returns TRBD1, unconfirmable since there is no DNA. The germline V gene has CDR1 SGHTA and CDR2 FQGNSA. The CDR3 contains 13 residues. Here the CDR3 reads CASSRDRGSPLHF.

This chain uses TRBV20-1 with TRBJ2-2; without DNA, the TCRdb call of TRBD1 cannot be checked. The CDR3 is 16 residues long. Germline CDR1 DFQATT, CDR2 SNEGSKA (reference sequence). CDR3 in amino acids: CSARASTGWVTGELFF.

V usage is TRBV28 and J usage is TRBJ1-6; there is no DNA to check the TCRdb D call of TRBD1. CDR1 and CDR2 from the germline V gene are MDHEN and SYDVKM. CDR3 size: 15 residues. The CDR3 spells CASSDIRDPNSPLHF.

The chain carries TRBV12-3 or TRBV12-4 and TRBJ2-3; no DNA is available, so the TRBD1 call from TCRdb remains unchecked. CDR3 length: 16 amino acids. This CDR3 is CASSLEGTGQADTQYF.

The rearrangement joins TRBV10-3 to TRBJ2-5. Germline V lookup: CDR1 ENHRY, CDR2 SYGVKD. This CDR3 is built from 14 residues. CDR3 residues: CAISERGWEETQYF.